This T cell receptor (beta chain) comes out of a study of identifying expanded T cells in peripheral blood. Study conclusions and caveats: Variance in clone template counts between approximately two-week samples significantly increased with total template count across all healthy donors. Differentially abundant clones: roughly 1.2 between replicates, about 16 at about 13 days, 19 to 20 at four.

TCRdb keeps only in-frame clones here, not all; method: immunoSEQ multiplex PCR. The table records 100,000 or so clones, 88% of them present only once. Healthy donors had no documented immune events, such as infections, while sampled. Points on this clone: Its antigen is still unknown.

Germline CDR1 and CDR2: MRHNA and SNTAGT. The CDR3 has 15 residues. Trimming shortened V by 6 bases and J by 0 bases, and 12 bases separated the two germline ends. The sequence derives from a person between 18 and 70 years old in good health. The chain couples TRBV6-4 to TRBJ1-3, with D hard to call. Sequenced input: blood. The CDR3 DNA reads as TGTGCCAGCAGACCGGACCGACTCTCTGGAAACACCATATATTTT. It specifies CASRPDRLSGNTIYF.